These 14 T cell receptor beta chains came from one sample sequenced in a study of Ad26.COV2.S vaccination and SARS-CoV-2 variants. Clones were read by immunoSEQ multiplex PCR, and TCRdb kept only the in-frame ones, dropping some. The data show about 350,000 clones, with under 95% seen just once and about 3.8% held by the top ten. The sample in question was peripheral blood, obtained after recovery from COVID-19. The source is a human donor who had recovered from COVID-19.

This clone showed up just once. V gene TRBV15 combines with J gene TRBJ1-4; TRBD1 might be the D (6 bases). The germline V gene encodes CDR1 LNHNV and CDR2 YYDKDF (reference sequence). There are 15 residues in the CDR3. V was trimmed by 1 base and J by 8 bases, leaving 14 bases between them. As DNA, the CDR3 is TGTGCCACCAGCAGAGTGGGGGGGGCTCGCGAAAAACTGTTTTTT. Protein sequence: CATSRVGGAREKLFF. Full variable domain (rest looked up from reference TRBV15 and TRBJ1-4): DAMVIQNPRYQVTQFGKPVTLSCSQTLNHNVMYWYQQKSSQAPKLLFHYYDKDFNNEADTPDNFQSRRPNTSFCFLDIRSPGLGDTAMYLCATSRVGGAREKLFFGSGTQLSVL.

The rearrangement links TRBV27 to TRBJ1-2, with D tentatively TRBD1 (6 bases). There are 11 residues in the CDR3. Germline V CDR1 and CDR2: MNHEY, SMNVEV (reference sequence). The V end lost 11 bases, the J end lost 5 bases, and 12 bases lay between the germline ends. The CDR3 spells CAAGGAYGYTF. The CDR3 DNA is TGTGCCGCCGGGGGCGCTTATGGCTACACCTTC.

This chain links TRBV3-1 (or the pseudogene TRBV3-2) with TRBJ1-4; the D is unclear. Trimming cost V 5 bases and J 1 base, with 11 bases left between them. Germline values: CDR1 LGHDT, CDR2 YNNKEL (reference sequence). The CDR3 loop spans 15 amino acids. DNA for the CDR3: TGTGCCAGCAGCGATCAAAAGGGAACTAATGAAAAACTGTTTTTT. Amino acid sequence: CASSDQKGTNEKLFF.

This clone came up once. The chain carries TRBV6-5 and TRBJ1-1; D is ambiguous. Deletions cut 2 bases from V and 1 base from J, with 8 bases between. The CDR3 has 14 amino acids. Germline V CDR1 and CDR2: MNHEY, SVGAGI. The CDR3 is CASSYRVRNTEAFF. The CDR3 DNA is TGTGCCAGCAGTTACCGCGTCAGGAACACTGAAGCTTTCTTT.

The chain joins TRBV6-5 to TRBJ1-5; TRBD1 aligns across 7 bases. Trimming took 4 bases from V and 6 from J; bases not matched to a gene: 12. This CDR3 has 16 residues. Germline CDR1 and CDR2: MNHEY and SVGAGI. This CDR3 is CASSSRQGGYGQPQHF. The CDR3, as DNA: TGTGCCAGCAGTTCACGACAGGGAGGTTATGGTCAGCCCCAGCATTTT.

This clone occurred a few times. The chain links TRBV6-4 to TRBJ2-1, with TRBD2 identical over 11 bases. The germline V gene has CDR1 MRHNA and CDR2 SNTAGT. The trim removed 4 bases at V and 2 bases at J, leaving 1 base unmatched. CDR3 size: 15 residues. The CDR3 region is CASSVLAGAYNEQFF. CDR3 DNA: TGTGCCAGCAGTGTACTAGCGGGGGCCTACAATGAGCAGTTCTTC.

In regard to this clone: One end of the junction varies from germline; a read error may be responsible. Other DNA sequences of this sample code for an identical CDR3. The CDR3 DNA sequence: TGTGCCAGCGACAAGGGCGAAGGCACTGAGGCTTTCTTT. It is translated as CASDKGEGTEAFF. This chain joins TRBV10-3 and TRBJ1-1; D gene unclear. The CDR3 loop spans 13 amino acids. Germline values: CDR1 ENHRY, CDR2 SYGVKD.

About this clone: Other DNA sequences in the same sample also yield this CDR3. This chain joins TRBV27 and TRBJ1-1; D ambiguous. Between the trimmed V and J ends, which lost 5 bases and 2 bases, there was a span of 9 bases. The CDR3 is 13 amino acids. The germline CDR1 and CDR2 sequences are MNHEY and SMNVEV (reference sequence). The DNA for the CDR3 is TGTGCCAGCAGTCTACAGAGAAACACTGAAGCTTTCTTT. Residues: CASSLQRNTEAFF.

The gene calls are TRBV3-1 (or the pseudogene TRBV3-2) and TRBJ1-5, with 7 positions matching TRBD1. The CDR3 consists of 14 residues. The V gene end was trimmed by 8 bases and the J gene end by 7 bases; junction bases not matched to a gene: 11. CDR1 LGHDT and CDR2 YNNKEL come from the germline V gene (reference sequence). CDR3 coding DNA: TGTGCCAGCGGGGACAGCGTCGGGGAACAGCCCCAGCATTTT. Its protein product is CASGDSVGEQPQHF.

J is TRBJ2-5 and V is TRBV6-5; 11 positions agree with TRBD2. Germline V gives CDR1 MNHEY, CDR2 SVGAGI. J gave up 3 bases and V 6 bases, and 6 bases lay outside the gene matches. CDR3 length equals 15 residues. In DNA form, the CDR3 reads TGTGCCAGCAGACCTCGACTAGCGGGGAAAGAGACCCAGTACTTC. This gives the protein CASRPRLAGKETQYF.

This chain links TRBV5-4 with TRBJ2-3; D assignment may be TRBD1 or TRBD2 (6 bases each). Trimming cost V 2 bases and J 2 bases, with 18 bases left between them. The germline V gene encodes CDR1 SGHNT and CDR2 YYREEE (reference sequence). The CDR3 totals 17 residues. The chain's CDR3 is CASSLGTGGPITDTQYF. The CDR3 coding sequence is TGTGCCAGCAGCTTAGGGACCGGGGGCCCAATCACAGATACGCAGTATTTT.

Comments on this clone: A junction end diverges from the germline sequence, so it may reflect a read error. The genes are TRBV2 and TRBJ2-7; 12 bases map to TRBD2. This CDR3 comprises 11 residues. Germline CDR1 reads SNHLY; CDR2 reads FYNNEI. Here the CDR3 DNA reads TGTGCCAGCAGAAACCTAGCGGGGGGGCCTTTC. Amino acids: CASRNLAGGPF.

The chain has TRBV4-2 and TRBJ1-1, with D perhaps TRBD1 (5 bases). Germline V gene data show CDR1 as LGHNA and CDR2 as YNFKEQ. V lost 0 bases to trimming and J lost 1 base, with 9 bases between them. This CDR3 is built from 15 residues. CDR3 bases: TGTGCCAGCAGCCAAGAGCGACAGCGGAACACTGAAGCTTTCTTT. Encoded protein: CASSQERQRNTEAFF.

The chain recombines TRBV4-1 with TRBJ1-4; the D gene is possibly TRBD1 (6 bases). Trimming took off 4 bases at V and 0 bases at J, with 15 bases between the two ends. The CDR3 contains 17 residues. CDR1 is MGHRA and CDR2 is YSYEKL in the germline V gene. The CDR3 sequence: CASSPSGGRATNEKLFF. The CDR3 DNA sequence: TGCGCCAGCAGCCCGAGCGGGGGGCGAGCAACTAATGAAAAACTGTTTTTT.